What follows is one T cell receptor (beta chain) and its context. This record belongs to a study of T cells expressing NK-cell markers. On the study more broadly: Sequencing covered eight donors, seven HCMV-seropositive and one seronegative.

CDR3 length: 13 residues. For each CDR3 protein, TCRdb gives one entry from its re-call of the 5' RACE reads, without DNA. Its table records about 440,000 distinct CDR3 sequences. The source material was blood T cells: a sorted CD56 or NKG2C T cell subset, CD4+ or CD8+ T cells, or bulk PBMC T cells (not recorded which). V and J are TRBV12-3 or TRBV12-4 and TRBJ2-3. The source is a woman aged 18 to 75 in good health. CDR3 sequence: CASSLIDTDTQYF.